The sequence of this T cell receptor beta chain was determined in a study of cytomegalovirus exposure and HLA in healthy donors. The CDR3 totals 15 residues. From germline, CDR1 is SGHRS and CDR2 YFSETQ. V dropped 3 bases and J dropped 1 base, with 12 bases sitting between them. Concerning this clone itself: Its target is not known.

Study-wide results and caveats: As was reported, the classifier diagnosed cytomegalovirus status with high specificity and sensitivity.

60 Vbeta and 13 Jbeta primers were used in PCR. Libraries were prepared by immunoSEQ multiplex PCR; TCRdb keeps only in-frame clonotypes and omits some of them. This table lists some 110,000 clones. This clonotype was sampled from a man aged 30 to 39 in good health and CMV-seronegative. The genes are TRBV5-1 and TRBJ2-3, with a weak D call TRBD2 (6 bases). The sequenced material came from PBMCs. The CDR3 region is CASSYGGAGTDTQYF. The CDR3 coding sequence is TGCGCCAGCAGCTACGGGGGAGCAGGCACAGATACGCAGTATTTT.